Each of the 12 T cell receptor beta chains below was sequenced from the same sample in a study of CD8+CD57+ T cells in acquired aplastic anemia. The authors sequenced patients whose flow cytometry had shown CD8+CD57+ cell expansion. Genomic DNA was employed as the template in profiling TCR beta VDJ and CDR3. One entry per CDR3 protein results from TCRdb running MiXCR on the reads. Of 150,000 to 200,000 distinct CDR3 sequences listed, around half are singletons. Sequenced material: sorted CD4+, CD8+, or CD8+CD57+ T cells (not recorded which) from PBMCs. Every receptor here comes from a human donor with aplastic anemia.

CDR3 nucleotides: TGCGCCAGCAGCTTGGACGGACAGGGGCGGACCTACGAGCAGTACTTC. Protein product: CASSLDGQGRTYEQYF. This chain links TRBV5-1 with TRBJ2-7; 9 bases align to TRBD1. Germline assignment: CDR1 SGHRS and CDR2 YFSETQ. The CDR3 consists of 16 residues. V lost 0 bases, J lost 2 bases, and 6 bases stayed unmatched.

The count of this clonotype is one. A clone one base away is much larger, so this may be a read error. The CDR3, as DNA: TGTGCCAGCTCACCGACTACCGGCACAGATACGCGGTATTTT. It codes for CASSPTTGTDTRYF. The chain combines TRBV18 with TRBJ2-3; weak D call: TRBD2 (5 bases). This CDR3 has 14 residues. The germline V gene has CDR1 KGHSH and CDR2 LQKENI.

This clonotype was detected ten times or more. V is TRBV5-1 and J is TRBJ2-2; D perhaps matches TRBD1 (6 bases). Germline V lookup: CDR1 SGHRS, CDR2 YFSETQ. The V and J ends lost 5 bases and 3 bases respectively, with 11 bases between them. CDR3 length equals 14 residues. The CDR3 is CASSLRTDTGELFF. The CDR3 nucleotides are TGCGCCAGCAGTCTCCGGACAGACACCGGGGAGCTGTTTTTT.

The table lists this clonotype with a few counts. The CDR3, as DNA: TGTGCCAGCAGTGAACCAGGGGGGTGGGAGACCCAGTACTTC. Amino acids: CASSEPGGWETQYF. This rearrangement joins TRBV25-1 to TRBJ2-5, with D tentatively TRBD1 (7 bases). This CDR3 is 14 amino acids long. The V gene lost 2 bases and the J gene lost 5 bases, with 12 bases spanning the gap. Germline V gives CDR1 MGHDK, CDR2 SYGVNS.

This clonotype was seen repeatedly, ten times or more. The CDR3 does not end in the conserved phenylalanine or tryptophan, so this is likely a read error. The chain links TRBV7-2 to TRBJ2-3; no reliable D call. V was trimmed by 5 bases and J by 1 base, leaving 10 bases between them. Germline loops: CDR1 SGHTA, CDR2 FQGNSA. The CDR3 runs 14 residues. CDR3 protein: CASSNYYGTDTQYL. The DNA for the CDR3 is TGTGCCAGCAGCAACTACTACGGCACAGATACGCAGTATCTT.

The sample holds many counts of this clonotype. J is TRBJ1-6 and V is TRBV2, with 8 bases fitting TRBD1. This CDR3 spans 13 amino acids. V gave up 4 bases and J gave up 9 bases; unmatched junction bases: 2. CDR1 SNHLY and CDR2 FYNNEI come from the germline V gene. The CDR3 region is CASSARGRSPLHF. The CDR3 DNA sequence: TGTGCCAGCAGTGCCAGGGGGCGTTCACCCCTCCACTTT.

In the case of this clonotype: With a much larger clone just one base away, this may be a read error. This chain joins TRBV4-1 and TRBJ2-1, with D possibly matching TRBD2 (6 bases). The V gene's germline CDR1 is MGHRA and CDR2 YSYEKL. The CDR3 has 17 amino acids. As DNA, the CDR3 is TGCGCCAGCAGCCAAGATACCCCTAGCGTGCCCTACAATGAGCAGCTCTTC. Translated, it gives CASSQDTPSVPYNEQLF.

V and J are TRBV7-3 and TRBJ2-2; D not resolved. This CDR3 has 15 residues. The germline V and J ends were trimmed by 5 bases and 7 bases, with 17 bases remaining between them. Looked up from germline, CDR1 is SGHTA and CDR2 is FQGTGA. The CDR3 protein is CASSVGSNYGGELFF. The CDR3, as DNA: TGTGCCAGCAGCGTAGGCAGCAATTATGGCGGGGAGCTGTTTTTT.

The rearrangement joins TRBV20-1 to TRBJ2-7; 11 positions match TRBD2. CDR3 length: 15 amino acids. Germline V gene lookup returns CDR1 DFQATT and CDR2 SNEGSKA (reference sequence). V lost 1 base and J lost 9; bases outside the gene matches: 11. CDR3 protein: CSARVPGTSGTGQYF. The CDR3, as DNA: TGCAGTGCTAGAGTCCCCGGGACTAGCGGAACCGGGCAGTACTTC.

This clonotype was recorded at least ten times. The CDR3 sequence: CASSRNGNTGELFF. CDR3 DNA sequence: TGTGCCAGCAGTAGGAACGGTAACACCGGGGAGCTGTTTTTT. This chain joins TRBV6-1 and TRBJ2-2, with D unclear. Germline V gene data show CDR1 as MNHNS and CDR2 as SASEGT. CDR3 length equals 14 residues. V was trimmed by 5 bases and J by 2 bases, leaving 9 bases between them.

The gene calls are TRBV2 and TRBJ1-1, with 7 positions matching TRBD1. V lost 11 bases, J lost 5 bases, and 8 bases stayed unmatched. The CDR3 loop spans 12 amino acids. Germline CDR1 and CDR2: SNHLY and FYNNEI. The CDR3 region has the DNA TGTGCCGAGAACGACAGGGTTACTGAAGCTTTCTTT. Its protein is CAENDRVTEAFF.

In this sample, this clonotype turned up many times. The chain links TRBV5-1 to TRBJ2-7; TRBD2 matches 7 bases. J lost 4 bases, V lost 3 bases, and 10 bases had no gene match. The V gene's germline CDR1 is SGHRS and CDR2 YFSETQ. The CDR3 runs 15 residues. CDR3 region: CASSWGGSMRYEQYF. Here the CDR3 DNA reads TGCGCCAGCAGCTGGGGCGGGAGCATGAGGTACGAGCAGTACTTC.